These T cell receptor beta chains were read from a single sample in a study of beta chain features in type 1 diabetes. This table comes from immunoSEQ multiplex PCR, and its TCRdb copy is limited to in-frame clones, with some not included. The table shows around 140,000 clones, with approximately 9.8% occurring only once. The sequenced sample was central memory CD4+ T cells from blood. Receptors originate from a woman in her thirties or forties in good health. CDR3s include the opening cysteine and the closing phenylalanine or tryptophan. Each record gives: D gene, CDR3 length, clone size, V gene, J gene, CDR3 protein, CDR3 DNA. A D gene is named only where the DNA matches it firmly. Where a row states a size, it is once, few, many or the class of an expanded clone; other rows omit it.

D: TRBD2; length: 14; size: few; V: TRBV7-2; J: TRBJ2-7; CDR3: CASSVGRGGSPHAF; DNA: TGTGCCAGCAGCGTCGGTAGGGGAGGGTCACCCCACGCGTTC
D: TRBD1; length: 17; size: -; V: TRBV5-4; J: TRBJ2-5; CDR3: CASSSLGMTGGRETQYF; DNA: TGTGCCAGCAGCTCCCTGGGGATGACAGGGGGGCGGGAGACCCAGTACTTC
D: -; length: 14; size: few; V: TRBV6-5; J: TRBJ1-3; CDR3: CASSYDYSGNTIYF; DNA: TGTGCCAGCAGTTACGACTACTCTGGAAACACCATATATTTT
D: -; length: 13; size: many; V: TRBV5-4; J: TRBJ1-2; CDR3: CASSPMGIDGYTF; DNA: TGTGCCAGCAGCCCCATGGGCATCGATGGCTACACCTTC
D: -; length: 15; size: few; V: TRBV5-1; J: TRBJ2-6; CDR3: CASSLASSGANVLTF; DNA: TGCGCCAGCAGCTTGGCCTCCTCTGGGGCCAACGTCCTGACTTTC
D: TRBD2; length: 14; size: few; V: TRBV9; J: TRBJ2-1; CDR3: CASSVRGGSNEQFF; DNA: TGTGCCAGCAGCGTACGGGGGGGCTCGAATGAGCAGTTCTTC
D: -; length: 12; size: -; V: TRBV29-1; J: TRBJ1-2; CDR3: CSVGQGQYGYTF; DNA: TGCAGCGTTGGGCAGGGGCAATATGGCTACACCTTC
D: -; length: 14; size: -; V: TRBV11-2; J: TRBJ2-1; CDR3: CASRGESSYNEQFF; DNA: TGTGCCAGCAGGGGAGAGAGCTCCTACAATGAGCAGTTCTTC
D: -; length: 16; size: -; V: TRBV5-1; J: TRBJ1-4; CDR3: CASSSGGKPANEKLFF; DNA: TGCGCCAGCAGCTCTGGGGGCAAACCAGCTAATGAAAAACTGTTTTTT
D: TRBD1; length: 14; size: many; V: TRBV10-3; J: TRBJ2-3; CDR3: CAIRSTGSTDTQYF; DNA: TGTGCCATCAGATCGACAGGGAGCACAGATACGCAGTATTTT
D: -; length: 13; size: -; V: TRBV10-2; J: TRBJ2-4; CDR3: CASLSGAKNIQYF; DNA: TGCGCCAGCCTGAGCGGGGCCAAAAACATTCAGTACTTC
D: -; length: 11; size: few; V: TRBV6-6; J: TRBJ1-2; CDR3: CASQGNYGYTF; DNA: TGTGCCTCGCAGGGGAACTATGGCTACACCTTC
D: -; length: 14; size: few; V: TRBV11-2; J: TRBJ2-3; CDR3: CASSLEAVQHTQYF; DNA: TGTGCCAGCAGCTTAGAGGCGGTCCAACATACGCAGTATTTT
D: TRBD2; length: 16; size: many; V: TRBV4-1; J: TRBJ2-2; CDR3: CASSLGLAENTGELFF; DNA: TGCGCCAGCAGCCTGGGGCTAGCGGAGAACACCGGGGAGCTGTTTTTT
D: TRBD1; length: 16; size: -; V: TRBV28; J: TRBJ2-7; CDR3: CASSVAQGARPGEQYF; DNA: TGTGCCAGCAGCGTAGCCCAGGGGGCCAGACCGGGGGAGCAGTACTTC
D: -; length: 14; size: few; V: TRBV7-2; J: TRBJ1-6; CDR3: CASSLGWGNSPLHF; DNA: TGTGCCAGCAGCTTAGGCTGGGGCAACTCACCCCTCCACTTT
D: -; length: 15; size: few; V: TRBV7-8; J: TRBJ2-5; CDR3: CASSRGRAGGETQYF; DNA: TGTGCCAGCAGCCGAGGTCGGGCAGGGGGGGAGACCCAGTACTTC
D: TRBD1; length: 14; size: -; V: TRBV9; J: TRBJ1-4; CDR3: CASSVGQGREKLFF; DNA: TGTGCCAGCAGCGTAGGACAGGGTCGGGAAAAACTGTTTTTT
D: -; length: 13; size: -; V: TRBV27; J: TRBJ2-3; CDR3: CASSLNGKGHSIF; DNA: TGTGCCAGCAGTTTAAACGGTAAAGGACATAGCATTTTT
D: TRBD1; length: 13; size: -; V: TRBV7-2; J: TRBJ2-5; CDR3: CASSLDRGVAQYF; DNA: TGTGCCAGCAGCTTGGACAGGGGAGTCGCCCAGTACTTC
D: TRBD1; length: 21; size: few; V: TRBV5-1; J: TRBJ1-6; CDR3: CASSPYSAGQVPGTGNSPLHF; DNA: TGCGCCAGCAGCCCGTACTCTGCGGGACAGGTCCCCGGGACTGGGAATTCACCCCTCCACTTT
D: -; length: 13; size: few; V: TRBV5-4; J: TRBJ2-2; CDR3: CASSLDRTGELFF; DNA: TGTGCCAGCAGCTTGGATAGAACCGGGGAGCTGTTTTTT
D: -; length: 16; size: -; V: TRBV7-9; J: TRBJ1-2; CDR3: CASSSTETTGTYGYTF; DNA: TGTGCCAGCAGCTCAACAGAAACCACAGGAACCTATGGCTACACCTTC
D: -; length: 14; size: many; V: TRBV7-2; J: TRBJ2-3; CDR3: CASSLAPGTDTQYF; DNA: TGTGCCAGCAGCTTAGCTCCAGGGACAGATACGCAGTATTTT
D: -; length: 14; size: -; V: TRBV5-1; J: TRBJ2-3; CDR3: CASSFGQAGDTQYF; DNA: TGCGCCAGCAGCTTCGGGCAGGCGGGCGATACGCAGTATTTT
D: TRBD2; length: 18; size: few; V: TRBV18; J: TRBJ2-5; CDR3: CASSPRFSTSGGQETQYF; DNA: TGTGCCAGCTCACCAAGGTTCTCGACTAGCGGGGGGCAAGAGACCCAGTACTTC
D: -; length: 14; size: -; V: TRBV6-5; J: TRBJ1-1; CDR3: CASSSGQSNTEAFF; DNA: TGTGCCAGCAGTTCCGGACAGTCGAACACTGAAGCTTTCTTT
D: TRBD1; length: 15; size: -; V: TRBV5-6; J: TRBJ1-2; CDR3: CASSRKTGVTGGYTF; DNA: TGTGCCAGCAGCAGAAAGACAGGGGTGACGGGAGGCTACACCTTC
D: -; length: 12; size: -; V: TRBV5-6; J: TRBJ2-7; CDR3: CASSRLDYEQYF; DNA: TGTGCCAGCAGCCGACTGGACTACGAGCAGTACTTC
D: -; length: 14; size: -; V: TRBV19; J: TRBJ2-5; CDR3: CASREVTGQETQYF; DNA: TGTGCCAGTAGAGAGGTAACGGGGCAAGAGACCCAGTACTTC
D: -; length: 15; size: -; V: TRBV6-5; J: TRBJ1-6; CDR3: CASRTESSYNSPLHF; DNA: TGTGCCAGCAGGACAGAGAGCTCCTATAATTCACCCCTCCACTTT
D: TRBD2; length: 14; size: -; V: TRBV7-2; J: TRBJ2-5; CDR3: CASSGTSGGKTQYF; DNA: TGTGCCAGCAGCGGGACTAGCGGTGGGAAGACCCAGTACTTC
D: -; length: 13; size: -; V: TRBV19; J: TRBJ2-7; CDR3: CASSIQDNYEQYF; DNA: TGTGCCAGTAGTATCCAAGACAACTACGAGCAGTACTTC
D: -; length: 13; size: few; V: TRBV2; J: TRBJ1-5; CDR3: CARGSGEGQPQHF; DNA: TGTGCCCGAGGGTCTGGGGAAGGGCAGCCCCAGCATTTT
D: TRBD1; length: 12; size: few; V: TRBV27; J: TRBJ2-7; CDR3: CASSRGTDEQYF; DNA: TGTGCCAGCAGTAGGGGGACAGACGAGCAGTACTTC
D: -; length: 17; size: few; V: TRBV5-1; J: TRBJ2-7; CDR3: CASSFSPGDPPTYEQYF; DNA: TGCGCCAGCAGCTTCTCGCCGGGGGATCCCCCGACCTACGAGCAGTACTTC
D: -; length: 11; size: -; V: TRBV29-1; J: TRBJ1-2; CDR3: CSVGGDYGYTF; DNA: TGCAGCGTGGGAGGGGACTATGGCTACACCTTC
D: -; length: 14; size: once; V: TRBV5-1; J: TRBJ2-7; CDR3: CASSLVSGPSEQYF; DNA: TGCGCCAGCAGCTTGGTTTCAGGGCCAAGCGAGCAGTACTTC
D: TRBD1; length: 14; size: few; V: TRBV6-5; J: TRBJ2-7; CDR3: CASSYDGTGARQYF; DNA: TGTGCCAGCAGTTACGATGGGACAGGGGCTCGGCAGTACTTC
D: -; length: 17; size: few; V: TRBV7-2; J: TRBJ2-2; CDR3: CASSPIGRGRHTGELFF; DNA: TGTGCCAGCAGCCCTATCGGGAGGGGGCGACACACCGGGGAGCTGTTTTTT
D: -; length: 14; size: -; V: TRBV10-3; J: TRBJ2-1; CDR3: CAISNHGTLNEQFF; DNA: TGTGCCATCAGTAACCACGGGACTCTCAATGAGCAGTTCTTC
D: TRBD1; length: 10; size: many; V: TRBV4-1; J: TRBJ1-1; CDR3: CASSGDRAFF; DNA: TGCGCCAGCAGCGGGGACAGAGCTTTCTTT
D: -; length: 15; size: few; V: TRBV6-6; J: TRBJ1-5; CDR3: CASSHGSASNQPQHF; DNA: TGTGCCAGCAGCCACGGGAGCGCGAGCAATCAGCCCCAGCATTTT
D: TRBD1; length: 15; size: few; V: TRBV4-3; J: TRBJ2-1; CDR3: CASSLRQGSNNEQFF; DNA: TGCGCCAGCAGCCTACGACAGGGGAGTAACAATGAGCAGTTCTTC
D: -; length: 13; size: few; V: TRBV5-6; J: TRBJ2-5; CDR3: CASSLGGLETQYF; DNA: TGTGCCAGCAGCTTGGGGGGCCTGGAGACCCAGTACTTC
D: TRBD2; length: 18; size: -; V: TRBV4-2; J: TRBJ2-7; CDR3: CASSQEPASGGAYYEQYF; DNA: TGTGCCAGCAGCCAAGAGCCGGCTAGCGGGGGGGCCTACTACGAGCAGTACTTC
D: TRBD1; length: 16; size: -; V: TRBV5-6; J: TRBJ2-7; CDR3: CASSLRWTGAPREQYF; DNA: TGTGCCAGCAGCTTGAGGTGGACAGGGGCCCCCCGAGAGCAGTACTTC
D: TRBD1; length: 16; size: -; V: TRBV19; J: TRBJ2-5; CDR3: CASSARTGASRETQYF; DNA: TGTGCCAGTAGTGCGAGGACAGGGGCCTCAAGGGAGACCCAGTACTTC
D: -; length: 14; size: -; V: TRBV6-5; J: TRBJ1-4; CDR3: CASGRAGSNEKLFF; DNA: TGTGCCAGCGGCCGAGCAGGGTCTAATGAAAAACTGTTTTTT
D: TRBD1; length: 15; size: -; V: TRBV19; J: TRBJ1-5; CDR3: CASSIMDREGQPQHF; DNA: TGTGCCAGTAGTATTATGGACAGGGAAGGTCAGCCCCAGCATTTT
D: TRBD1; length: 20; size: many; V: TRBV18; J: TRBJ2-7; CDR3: CASSPGLGGTGTGSSYEQYF; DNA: TGTGCCAGCTCACCAGGGCTGGGGGGGACCGGGACAGGGAGCTCCTACGAGCAGTACTTC
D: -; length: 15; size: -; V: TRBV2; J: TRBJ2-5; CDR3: CASSDLRTVQETQYF; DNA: TGTGCCAGCAGTGATTTGAGGACTGTACAAGAGACCCAGTACTTC
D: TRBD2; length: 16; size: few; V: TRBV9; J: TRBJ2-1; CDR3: CASSVGVAGGLNEQFF; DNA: TGTGCCAGCAGCGTAGGAGTAGCGGGGGGGCTCAATGAGCAGTTCTTC
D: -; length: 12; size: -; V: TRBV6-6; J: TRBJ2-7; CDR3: CASSQNREEQYF; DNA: TGTGCCAGCAGCCAGAACAGGGAAGAGCAGTACTTC
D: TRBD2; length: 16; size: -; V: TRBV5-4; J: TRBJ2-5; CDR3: CASSRGLAGAGETQYF; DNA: TGTGCCAGCAGCCGGGGACTAGCGGGGGCCGGGGAGACCCAGTACTTC
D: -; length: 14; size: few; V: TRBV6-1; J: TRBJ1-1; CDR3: CASSDYRANTEAFF; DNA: TGTGCCAGCAGTGACTACAGGGCCAACACTGAAGCTTTCTTT
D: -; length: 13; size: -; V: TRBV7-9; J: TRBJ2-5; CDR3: CASSLSHRETQYF; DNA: TGTGCCAGCAGCCTTAGCCACCGGGAGACCCAGTACTTC